These 8 T cell receptor beta chains came from one sample sequenced in a study of beta chain features in type 1 diabetes. What was sequenced were expressed TCRB transcripts, since all of the isolated RNA had been reverse transcribed. Only in-frame clones appear in the TCRdb table, and some are missing; sequencing was by immunoSEQ multiplex PCR. The data hold almost 350,000 clones, with roughly 8% observed a single time. The sample taken for sequencing was central memory CD4+ T cells from blood. The receptors were gathered from a woman between 18 and 30 years old in good health.

This clone was picked up a small number of times. This CDR3 is also generated by other DNA sequences in the sample. The rearrangement uses TRBV5-1 and TRBJ2-7; 10 positions agree with TRBD1. The junction had 4 bases not matched to a gene; V was cut back by 0 bases and J by 4 bases. The CDR3 has 15 amino acids. CDR1 is SGHRS, CDR2 YFSETQ, per germline. The CDR3 reads CASSLGTGGRYEQYF. CDR3 in DNA: TGCGCCAGCAGCTTGGGGACAGGGGGGCGTTACGAGCAGTACTTC.

Regarding this clone: A much larger clone lies a single base off, so this may be a read error. The V and J genes are TRBV7-2 and TRBJ1-1; D is uncertain. The CDR3 contains 12 residues. The germline V gene has CDR1 SGHTA and CDR2 FQGNSA. V shed 3 bases and J shed 1 base, with 3 bases lying between them. The CDR3 nucleotides read TGTGCCAGCAGCTTCAGGAACACTGAAGCTTTCTTT. Translated, it gives CASSFRNTEAFF. The full variable domain, rest sourced from reference TRBV7-2 and TRBJ1-1, is GAGVSQSPSNKVTEKGKDVELRCDPISGHTALYWYRQSLGQGLEFLIYFQGNSAPDKSGLPSDRFSAERTGGSVSTLTIQRTQQEDSAVYLCASSFRNTEAFFGQGTRLTVV.

Comments on this clone: An end of the junction differs from the germline gene, which may be a read error. The chain joins TRBV2 to TRBJ2-5, with TRBD2 as a possible D gene (5 bases). The germline V gene encodes CDR1 SNHLY and CDR2 FYNNEI. There are 14 residues in the CDR3. The CDR3 DNA follows: TGTGTCAGCTCCCACTTCACTAGTAAAGAGACCCAGTACTTC. The encoded protein is CVSSHFTSKETQYF.

This clone showed up just a few times. The CDR3 bases are TGTGCCAGCGCTTTAGTCCGAGATACGCAGTATTTT. Translation: CASALVRDTQYF. The V call is TRBV28, the J call TRBJ2-3; D is unresolved. The germline CDR1 and CDR2 sequences are MDHEN and SYDVKM. V was clipped by 8 bases and J by 5 bases, with 11 bases between them. This CDR3 region has 12 residues.

The chain recombines TRBV5-4 with TRBJ2-5; 7 positions agree with TRBD2. The better agreement between TRBJ2-7 and the DNA end casts doubt on the J call. The length of the CDR3 is 14 residues. CDR1 and CDR2 from the germline V gene are SGHNT and YYREEE (reference sequence). The CDR3 DNA sequence: TGTGCCAGCAGACGAAGCGGGAATTCCTACGAGCAGTACTTC. Its protein product is CASRRSGNSYEQYF.

In its sample, this clone was seen many times. The V call is TRBV6-6, the J call TRBJ2-1; tentative D call: TRBD1 (6 bases). Trimming shortened V by 6 bases and J by 4 bases, and 13 bases separated the two germline ends. The CDR3 totals 14 residues. Germline V gene data show CDR1 as MNHNY and CDR2 as SVGAGI (reference sequence). The chain's CDR3 is CASRPTTGYNEQFF. CDR3 DNA sequence: TGTGCCAGCAGGCCCACCACAGGGTACAATGAGCAGTTCTTC.

This clone was counted at least ten times. V usage is TRBV19 and J usage is TRBJ2-1, with 9 bases lining up with TRBD1. This CDR3 has 19 amino acids. In germline, CDR1 is LNHDA, CDR2 SQIVND (reference sequence). With V trimmed by 1 base and J by 5 bases, 15 bases remained unmatched. CDR3 in amino acids: CASSIGAWTGVKKNNEQFF. The CDR3 DNA is TGTGCCAGTAGTATAGGGGCCTGGACAGGGGTAAAAAAGAACAATGAGCAGTTCTTC.

The chain carries TRBV7-2 and TRBJ2-1, with 10 bases fitting TRBD2. The CDR3 is 15 residues long. The J segment lost 7 bases and the V segment lost 5 bases, leaving 8 bases of the junction unmatched. CDR1 and CDR2 (germline): SGHTA, FQGNSA. CDR3 nucleotides: TGTGCCAGCAGCCAGAGCGGGAGGGCCGATAATGAGCAGTTCTTC. Its protein product is CASSQSGRADNEQFF.